The present T cell receptor (beta chain) was sequenced within a study of blood T cell repertoires in COVID-19 (dated by TCRdb to 2020 to 2021). Background for the entire study: Samples from collaborators originated in the United States, Italy and Spain and spanned both the acute and convalescent phases of COVID-19. The prospective study material was composed of cDNA or gDNA derived from T cells, B-cell-depleted T cells, or PBMCs. Deeply sampled blood TCRbeta repertoires from subjects exposed to, actively infected with, or recovered from COVID-19 were included in the dataset. The repertoires were made available in a free public database intended to serve as a resource for research on the immune response to SARS-CoV-2. Samples were obtained from the ongoing ImmuneRACE study (first 160 participants) and from some 1,200 subjects provided by 6 global collaborators. The sample metadata nearly always contained a de-identified subject ID, COVID-19 status, age in years and sex. Where available, HLA class I and class II types were taken from metadata supplied by the sample provider and were not determined by assay-based typing. Beyond this particular receptor, the publication reports: How much clinical and demographic metadata was included differed by source and by participant, and the metadata was provided uncurated.

TCRbeta CDR3 regions were amplified from genomic DNA using the immunoSEQ Assay, a bias-controlled multiplex PCR. Per the source publication's procedure: The number of nucleated cells in each sample was estimated from the amplification of reference gene primers within the assay. Sequence reads were collapsed and filtered to measure the absolute abundance of every unique TCRbeta CDR3 rearrangement. For each sample, productive Simpson clonality was calculated as the square root of Simpson's diversity index over productive rearrangements. Sourced from immuneACCESS, this table was stored by TCRdb with only in-frame sequences that have V and J called. A share of the clones is absent; for the studies checked, an unresolved V gene accounts for under half, and the remainder has no known explanation. V, J and clone size are taken as reported in that table, and D and trimming were inferred from the DNA itself. For this sample the table gives 100,000 to 120,000 clones, of which around nine tenths were detected only once. About 5% of the sample is held by the ten biggest clonotypes.

The collaborating institutions used their own protocols to collect whole blood in K2EDTA tubes. For TCRbeta analysis, collaborator samples were shipped as frozen whole blood, as isolated PBMCs, or as DNA extracted from either sample type. V and J lose 6 bases and 7 bases, and a span of 19 bases separates them. The CDR3 runs 16 amino acids, cysteine and phenylalanine included. The entry retains the CDR3 DNA only, 48 bases that are in frame from base 1. As encoded in the germline V gene, CDR1 is SNHLY while CDR2 is FYNNEI. About this clone itself: Its cognate antigen has yet to be identified. Base-call qualities are not available, and no considerably larger clone is one nucleotide away.

The origin of this receptor is a human donor in a cohort sampled during active COVID-19. The sequence is built from TRBV2 and TRBJ2-6, with the D gene not clear enough to name. Sample: peripheral blood. The nucleotide sequence is given as TGTGCCAGCAGGGGTTTTAGGAGCGCCGGCGCCAACGTCCTGACTTTC. Its protein reads: CASRGFRSAGANVLTF.